What follows is one T cell receptor (beta chain) and its context. Looked up from germline, CDR1 is MDHEN and CDR2 is SYDVKM. This CDR3 is built from 15 residues. V was trimmed by 6 bases and J by 6 bases, leaving 20 bases between them. This sample was included in a study of blood T cell repertoires in COVID-19. The table came from immunoSEQ multiplex PCR; TCRdb's copy has only in-frame clones and leaves some out. The sample gives more than 85,000 clones, 65% to 90% of which show up once; roughly 37% is in the top ten. J is TRBJ1-2 and V is TRBV28; D is perhaps TRBD1 (6 bases). The sample comprised peripheral blood. This TCR came from an elderly man with acute or convalescent COVID-19. The CDR3 DNA sequence: TGTGCCAGCAGCCGGAGCGGGGGGCTAGGAGATGGCTACACCTTC. This encodes CASSRSGGLGDGYTF.